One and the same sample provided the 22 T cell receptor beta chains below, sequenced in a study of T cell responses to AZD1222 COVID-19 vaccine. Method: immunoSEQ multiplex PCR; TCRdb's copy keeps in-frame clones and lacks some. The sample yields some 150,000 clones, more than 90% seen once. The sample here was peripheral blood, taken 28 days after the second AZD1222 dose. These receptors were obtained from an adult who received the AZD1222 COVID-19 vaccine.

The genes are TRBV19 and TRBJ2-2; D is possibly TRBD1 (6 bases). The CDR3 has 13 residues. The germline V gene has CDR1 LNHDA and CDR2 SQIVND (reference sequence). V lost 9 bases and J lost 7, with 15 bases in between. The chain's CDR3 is CASGVKGHGELFF. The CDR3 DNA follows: TGTGCCAGCGGGGTGAAGGGACACGGGGAGCTGTTTTTT.

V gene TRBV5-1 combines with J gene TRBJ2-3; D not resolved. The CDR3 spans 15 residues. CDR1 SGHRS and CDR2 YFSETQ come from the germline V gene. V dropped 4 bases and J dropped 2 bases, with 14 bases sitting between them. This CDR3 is CASSVRPEDTDTQYF. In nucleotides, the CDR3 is TGCGCCAGCAGCGTACGGCCCGAAGACACAGATACGCAGTATTTT.

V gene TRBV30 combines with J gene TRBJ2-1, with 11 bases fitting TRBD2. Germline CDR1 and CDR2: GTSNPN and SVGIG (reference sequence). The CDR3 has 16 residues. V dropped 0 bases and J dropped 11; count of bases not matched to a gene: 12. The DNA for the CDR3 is TGTGCCTGGAGTGTACGACTAGCGGGACCAAACCCCAAGCAGTTCTTC. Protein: CAWSVRLAGPNPKQFF.

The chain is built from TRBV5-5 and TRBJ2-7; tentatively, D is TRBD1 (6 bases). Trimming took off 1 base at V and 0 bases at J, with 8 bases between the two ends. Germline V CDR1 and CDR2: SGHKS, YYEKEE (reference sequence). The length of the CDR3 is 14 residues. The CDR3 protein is CASSLTGISYEQYF. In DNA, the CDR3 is TGTGCCAGCAGCTTGACAGGGATCTCCTACGAGCAGTACTTC.

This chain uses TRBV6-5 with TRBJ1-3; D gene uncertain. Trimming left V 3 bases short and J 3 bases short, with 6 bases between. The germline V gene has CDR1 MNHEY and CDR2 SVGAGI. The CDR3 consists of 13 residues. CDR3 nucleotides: TGTGCCAGCAGTTATAGGAGTGGAAACACCATATATTTT. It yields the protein CASSYRSGNTIYF.

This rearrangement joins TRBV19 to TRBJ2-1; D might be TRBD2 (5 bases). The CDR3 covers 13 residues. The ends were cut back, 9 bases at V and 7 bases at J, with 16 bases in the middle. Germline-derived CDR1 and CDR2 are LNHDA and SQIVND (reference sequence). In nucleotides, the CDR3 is TGTGCCAGCGGCCCCCGTCCGGGAAATGAGCAGTTCTTC. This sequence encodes CASGPRPGNEQFF. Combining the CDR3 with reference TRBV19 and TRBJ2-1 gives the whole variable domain DGGITQSPKYLFRKEGQNVTLSCEQNLNHDAMYWYRQDPGQGLRLIYYSQIVNDFQKGDIAEGYSVSREKKESFPLTVTSAQKNPTAFYLCASGPRPGNEQFFGPGTRLTVL.

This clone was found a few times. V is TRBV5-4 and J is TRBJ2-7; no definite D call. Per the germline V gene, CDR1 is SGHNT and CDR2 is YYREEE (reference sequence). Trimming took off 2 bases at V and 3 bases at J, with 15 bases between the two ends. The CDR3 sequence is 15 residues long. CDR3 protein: CASSFALASGYEQYF. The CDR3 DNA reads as TGTGCCAGCAGCTTTGCATTGGCGTCAGGCTACGAGCAGTACTTC.

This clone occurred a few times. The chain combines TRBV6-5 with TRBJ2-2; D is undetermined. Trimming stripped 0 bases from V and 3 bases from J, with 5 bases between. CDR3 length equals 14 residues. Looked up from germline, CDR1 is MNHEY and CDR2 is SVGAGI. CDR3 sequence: CASSYSSDTGELFF. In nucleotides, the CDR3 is TGTGCCAGCAGTTACTCGTCGGACACCGGGGAGCTGTTTTTT.

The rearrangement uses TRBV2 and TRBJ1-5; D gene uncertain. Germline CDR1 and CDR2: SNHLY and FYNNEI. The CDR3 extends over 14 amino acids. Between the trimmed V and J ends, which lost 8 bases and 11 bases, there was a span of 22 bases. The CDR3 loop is CASGSLPRSLAQHF. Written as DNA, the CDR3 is TGTGCCAGCGGGAGCCTCCCCCGGAGTTTGGCCCAGCATTTT.

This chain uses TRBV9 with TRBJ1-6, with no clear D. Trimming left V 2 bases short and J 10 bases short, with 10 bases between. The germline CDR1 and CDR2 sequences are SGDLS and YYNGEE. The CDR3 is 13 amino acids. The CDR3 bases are TGTGCCAGCAGCGTTCACAAGGACTCACCCCTCCACTTT. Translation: CASSVHKDSPLHF.

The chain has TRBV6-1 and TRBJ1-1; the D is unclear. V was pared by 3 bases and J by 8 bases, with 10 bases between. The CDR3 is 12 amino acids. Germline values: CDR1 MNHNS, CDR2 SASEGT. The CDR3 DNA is TGTGCCAGCAGTGAGTACTCCGGGGAAGCTTTCTTT. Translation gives CASSEYSGEAFF.

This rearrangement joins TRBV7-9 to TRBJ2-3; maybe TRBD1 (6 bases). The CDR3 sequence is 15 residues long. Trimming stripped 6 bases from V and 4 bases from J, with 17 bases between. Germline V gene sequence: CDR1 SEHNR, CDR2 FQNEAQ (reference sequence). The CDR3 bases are TGTGCCAGCAGTTCCCTAACAGGGCAGGCAGATACGCAGTATTTT. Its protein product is CASSSLTGQADTQYF.

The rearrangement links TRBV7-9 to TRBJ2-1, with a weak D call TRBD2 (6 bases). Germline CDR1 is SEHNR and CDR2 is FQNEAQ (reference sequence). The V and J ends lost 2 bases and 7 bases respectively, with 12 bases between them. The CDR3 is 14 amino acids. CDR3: CASSLSETSNEQFF. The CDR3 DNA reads TGTGCCAGCAGCTTATCTGAGACTAGTAATGAGCAGTTCTTC.

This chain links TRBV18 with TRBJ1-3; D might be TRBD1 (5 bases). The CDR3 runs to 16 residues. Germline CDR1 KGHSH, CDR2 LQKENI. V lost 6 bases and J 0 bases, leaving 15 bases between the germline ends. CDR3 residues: CASSAGPPSSGNTIYF. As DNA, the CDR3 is TGTGCCAGCTCGGCGGGACCCCCGAGCTCTGGAAACACCATATATTTT.

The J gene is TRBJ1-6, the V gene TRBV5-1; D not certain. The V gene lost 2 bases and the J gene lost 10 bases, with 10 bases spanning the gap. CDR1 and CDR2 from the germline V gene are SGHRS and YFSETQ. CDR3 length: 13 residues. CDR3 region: CASSFIGESPLHF. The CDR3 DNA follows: TGCGCCAGCAGCTTCATCGGAGAATCACCCCTCCACTTT. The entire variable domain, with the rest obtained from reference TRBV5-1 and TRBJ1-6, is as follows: KAGVTQTPRYLIKTRGQQVTLSCSPISGHRSVSWYQQTPGQGLQFLFEYFSETQRNKGNFPGRFSGRQFSNSRSEMNVSTLELGDSALYLCASSFIGESPLHFGNGTRLTVT.

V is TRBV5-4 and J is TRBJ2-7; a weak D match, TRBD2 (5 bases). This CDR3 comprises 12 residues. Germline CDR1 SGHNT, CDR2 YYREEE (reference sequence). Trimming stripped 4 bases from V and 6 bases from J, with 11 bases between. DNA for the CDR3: TGTGCCAGCAGCGTGGACTTCTCCGAGCAGTACTTC. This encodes CASSVDFSEQYF. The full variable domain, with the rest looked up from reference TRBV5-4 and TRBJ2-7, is ETGVTQSPTHLIKTRGQQVTLRCSSQSGHNTVSWYQQALGQGPQFIFQYYREEENGRGNFPPRFSGLQFPNYSSELNVNALELDDSALYLCASSVDFSEQYFGPGTRLTVT.

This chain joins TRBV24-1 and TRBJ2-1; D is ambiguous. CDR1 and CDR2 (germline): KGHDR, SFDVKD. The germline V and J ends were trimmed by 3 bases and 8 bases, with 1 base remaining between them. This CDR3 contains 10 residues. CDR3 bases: TGTGCCACCAGTGATGATGAGCAGTTCTTC. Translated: CATSDDEQFF.

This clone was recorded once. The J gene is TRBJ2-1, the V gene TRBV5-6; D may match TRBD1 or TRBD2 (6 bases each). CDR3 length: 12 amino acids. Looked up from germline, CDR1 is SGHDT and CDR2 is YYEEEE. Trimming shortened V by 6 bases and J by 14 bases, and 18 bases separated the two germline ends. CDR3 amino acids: CASTFGRGLEFF. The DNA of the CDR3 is TGTGCCAGCACCTTCGGACGGGGGCTGGAGTTCTTC.

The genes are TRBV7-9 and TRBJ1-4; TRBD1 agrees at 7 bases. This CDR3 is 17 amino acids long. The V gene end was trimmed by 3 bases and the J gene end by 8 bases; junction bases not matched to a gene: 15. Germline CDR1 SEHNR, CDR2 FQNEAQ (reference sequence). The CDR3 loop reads CASSLRIGGLIDEKLFF. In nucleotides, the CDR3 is TGTGCCAGCAGCTTGAGGATAGGGGGCCTCATAGACGAAAAACTGTTTTTT.

CDR3 sequence (DNA): TGTGCCAGCAGCTTGTATCTAGGCCTCTCCTACAATGAGCAGTTCTTC. Protein sequence: CASSLYLGLSYNEQFF. V usage is TRBV5-6 and J usage is TRBJ2-1; D gene unclear. This CDR3 spans 16 amino acids. V was cut by 1 base and J by 0 bases, with 11 bases left in between. Germline CDR1 and CDR2: SGHDT and YYEEEE.

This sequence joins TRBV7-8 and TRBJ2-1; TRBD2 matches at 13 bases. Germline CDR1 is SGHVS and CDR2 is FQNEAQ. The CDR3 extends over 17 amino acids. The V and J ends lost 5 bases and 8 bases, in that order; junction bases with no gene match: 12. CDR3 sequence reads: CASSPRLAGGALDEQFF. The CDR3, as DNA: TGTGCCAGCAGCCCGCGACTAGCGGGAGGAGCTCTGGATGAGCAGTTCTTC.

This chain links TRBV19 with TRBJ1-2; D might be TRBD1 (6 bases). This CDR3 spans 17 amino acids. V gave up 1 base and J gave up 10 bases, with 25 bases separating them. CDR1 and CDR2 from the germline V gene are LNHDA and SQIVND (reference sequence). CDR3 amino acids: CASSIGGRGDPSFYYTF. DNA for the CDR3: TGTGCCAGTAGTATAGGCGGCAGGGGAGACCCGAGTTTTTACTACACCTTC.